The 7 T cell receptor beta chains reported below all come from one sample, sequenced in a study of T cell changes during pregnancy in multiple sclerosis. Profiling relied on immunoSEQ multiplex PCR, and the TCRdb table lists in-frame clones only, not all of them. The table lists 70,000 to 90,000 clones, roughly 91% of them singletons. The sequences come from peripheral blood, collected in the first trimester of pregnancy. Receptor source: a female donor with multiple sclerosis, enrolled in a pregnancy study.

The chain carries TRBV29-1 and TRBJ2-4; 11 bases are a match to TRBD2. Germline V gene data show CDR1 as SQVTM and CDR2 as ANQGSEA. The CDR3 contains 14 residues. Trimming cost V 6 bases and J 0 bases; bases outside gene matches: 1. CDR3 bases: TGCAGCGTAGGACTAGCGGGAGCCAAAAACATTCAGTACTTC. Its translation: CSVGLAGAKNIQYF.

The chain recombines TRBV7-9 with TRBJ2-5; 10 bases match TRBD2. Trimming at V came to 4 bases and at J to 1 base, leaving 9 bases not matched to a gene. The CDR3 loop spans 17 amino acids. Germline CDR1 is SEHNR and CDR2 is FQNEAQ (reference sequence). CDR3 residues: CASSSPLGTSAQETQYF. CDR3 DNA: TGTGCCAGCAGCTCCCCACTGGGGACTAGCGCCCAAGAGACCCAGTACTTC.

This chain links TRBV4-3 with TRBJ1-6, with a possible D match to TRBD1 (6 bases). Germline V gives CDR1 LGHNA, CDR2 YSLEER. CDR3 size: 14 residues. Trimming shortened V by 3 bases and J by 8 bases, and 11 bases separated the two germline ends. CDR3 DNA sequence: TGCGCCAGCAGCCACAACAGGGCGGATTCACCCCTCCACTTT. It yields the protein CASSHNRADSPLHF.

The rearrangement joins TRBV9 to TRBJ2-2; 12 bases are a match to TRBD2. The CDR3 runs 17 residues. The germline gives CDR1 SGDLS, CDR2 YYNGEE. V dropped 4 bases and J dropped 4; count of bases not matched to a gene: 8. Here the CDR3 DNA reads TGTGCCAGCAGCCCGCGACTAGCGGGAGATGTCACCGGGGAGCTGTTTTTT. Protein sequence: CASSPRLAGDVTGELFF.

This clone came up a few times. The chain is built from TRBV7-9 and TRBJ1-2; 7 positions match TRBD1. The germline gives CDR1 SEHNR, CDR2 FQNEAQ (reference sequence). Losses at the gene ends were 1 base for V and 1 base for J; bases not matched to a gene: 6. The CDR3 consists of 16 residues. The CDR3 region has the DNA TGTGCCAGCAGCTTAGAAGGGGGCCCACTTAACTATGGCTACACCTTC. Amino acid sequence: CASSLEGGPLNYGYTF.

The chain carries TRBV11-2 and TRBJ1-3; possibly TRBD1 for D (5 bases). The ends were cut back, 2 bases at V and 2 bases at J, with 16 bases in the middle. This CDR3 region has 17 residues. CDR1 is SGHAT and CDR2 is FQNNGV in the germline V gene. Here the CDR3 DNA reads TGTGCCAGCAGCTTACAATCTACAGGCCGTCCTGGAAACACCATATATTTT. The encoded protein is CASSLQSTGRPGNTIYF.

The rearrangement joins TRBV18 to TRBJ1-1; no clear D gene. Looked up from germline, CDR1 is KGHSH and CDR2 is LQKENI. V lost 2 bases to trimming and J lost 5 bases, with 12 bases between them. This CDR3 has 14 amino acids. This CDR3 reads CASSPDRGRTEAFF. As DNA, the CDR3 is TGTGCCAGCTCACCAGACCGGGGAAGGACTGAAGCTTTCTTT.